The rows below give T cell receptor beta chains drawn from one sample of a study of T cells in Graves' hyperthyroidism and ophthalmopathy. A single record per CDR3 protein comes from TCRdb applying MiXCR to the multiplex PCR reads. The sample holds 300,000 to 500,000 distinct CDR3 sequences, around 15% seen once. Source material: blood. Receptors originate from a man aged 45-60 years with Graves' ophthalmopathy. Both conserved end residues are part of each CDR3. The D gene is left open where the match is weak. Size tells how often a clone was seen (once, few, many) or the class of an expanded clone, and some rows leave it out.

len,abundance,j_gene,d_gene,v_gene,CDR3nt,CDR3aa
15,many,TRBJ1-1,TRBD1,TRBV27,TGTGCCAGCAGTTACCTACAGGGGAGAGAGACTGAAGCTTTCTTT,CASSYLQGRETEAFF
13,many,TRBJ2-7,TRBD1,TRBV6-1,TGTGCCAGCCGGGACAGGGGGGACTACGAGCAGTACTTC,CASRDRGDYEQYF
14,many,TRBJ2-5,.,TRBV7-2,TGTGCCAGCAGCCCGGTAATCGGGCAAGAGACCCAGTACTTC,CASSPVIGQETQYF
12,many,TRBJ2-5,.,TRBV29-1,TGCAGCGCCAGGGAGTCCCGGGAGACCCAGTACTTC,CSARESRETQYF
12,.,TRBJ2-2,.,TRBV27,TGTGCCAGCAGTATGGGCCCTCAGGAGCTGTTTTTT,CASSMGPQELFF
15,many,TRBJ2-3,TRBD2,TRBV5-1,TGCGCCAGCAGACCTAGCGGAACAGCGGCAGATACGCAGTATTTT,CASRPSGTAADTQYF
13,.,TRBJ2-1,TRBD2,TRBV29-1,TGCAGCGTTGAAGTCTGGCCTAGCGGGGTACAGTTCTTC,CSVEVWPSGVQFF
14,many,TRBJ2-3,.,TRBV11-2,TGTGCCAGCAGCTTCTTGAGTGTCACAGATACGCAGTATTTT,CASSFLSVTDTQYF
14,many,TRBJ2-5,.,TRBV11-2,TGTGCCAGCAGCTTAGAGGGGATTCGAGAGACCCAGTACTTC,CASSLEGIRETQYF
18,many,TRBJ2-1,TRBD1,TRBV7-3,TGTGCCAGCAGCTCCACCCATCTGCCGGGACAGGGAAGGGGTGAGCAGTTCTTC,CASSSTHLPGQGRGEQFF
16,many,TRBJ2-1,.,TRBV18,TGTGCCAGCTCACCGAGACAGGACCGCTCCTACAATGAGCAGTTCTTC,CASSPRQDRSYNEQFF
15,.,TRBJ1-4,.,TRBV28,TGTGCCACCAGTTCCGGCGCCCTGGCTAATGAAAAACTGTTTTTT,CATSSGALANEKLFF
13,few,TRBJ1-2,.,TRBV19,TGTGCCAGTAGTATCGTAGGCACGCCTGGCTACACCTTC,CASSIVGTPGYTF
16,many,TRBJ2-4,.,TRBV7-2,TGTGCCAGCAGCTTAGGGAGACTAGGGGGGAAAAACATTCAGTACTTC,CASSLGRLGGKNIQYF